The TCR beta chain described here comes from a study of response to subunit inactivated influenza vaccine. Each CDR3 protein gets one entry after TCRdb re-called the RT-PCR reads with MiXCR. Altogether hundreds of thousands of distinct CDR3 sequences are present, about a fifth being singletons, with the ten largest covering about a tenth. The CDR3 runs to 13 residues. V gave up 6 bases and J gave up 2 bases; unmatched junction bases: 3. Germline V gene lookup returns CDR1 SGHRS and CDR2 YFSETQ. Regarding the study as a whole: The authors offered the suggestion that each seasonal influenza vaccination recruits few new T cells.

This clonotype has a handful of counts. Its antigen is still unknown. The chain carries TRBV5-1 and TRBJ2-3; 7 nucleotides align to TRBD1. The starting material was PBMCs from blood, obtained about 5 days after vaccination. The sequence was obtained from a man aged 50-59 years who received an inactivated influenza vaccine. The CDR3 coding sequence is TGCGCCAGCAAGGGGGCCGTCACAGATACGCAGTATTTT. Translating gives CASKGAVTDTQYF.